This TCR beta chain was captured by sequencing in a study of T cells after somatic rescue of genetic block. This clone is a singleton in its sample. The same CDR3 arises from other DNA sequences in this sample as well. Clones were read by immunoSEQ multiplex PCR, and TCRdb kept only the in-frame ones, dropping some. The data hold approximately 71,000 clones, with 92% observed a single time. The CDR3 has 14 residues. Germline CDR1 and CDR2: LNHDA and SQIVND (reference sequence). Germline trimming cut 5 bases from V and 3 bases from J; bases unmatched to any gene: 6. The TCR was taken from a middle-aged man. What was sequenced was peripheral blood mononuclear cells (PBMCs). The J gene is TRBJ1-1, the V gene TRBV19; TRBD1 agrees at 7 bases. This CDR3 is CASSPGTDYTEAFF. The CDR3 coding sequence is TGTGCCAGTAGTCCGGGGACAGACTACACTGAAGCTTTCTTT. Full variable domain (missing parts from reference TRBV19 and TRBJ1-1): DGGITQSPKYLFRKEGQNVTLSCEQNLNHDAMYWYRQDPGQGLRLIYYSQIVNDFQKGDIAEGYSVSREKKESFPLTVTSAQKNPTAFYLCASSPGTDYTEAFFGQGTRLTVV.